Listed below are T cell receptor beta chains from one sample, sequenced in a study of T cell responses to AZD1222 COVID-19 vaccine. Only in-frame clones appear in the TCRdb table, and some are missing; sequencing was by immunoSEQ multiplex PCR. The sample records about 110,000 clones, roughly 85% being singletons. Sequenced here: peripheral blood, sampled on day 0 of AZD1222 vaccination. These receptor sequences come from an adult in good health. CDR3s include the opening cysteine and the closing phenylalanine or tryptophan. Each record gives: J gene, D gene, V gene, CDR3 length, clone size, CDR3 DNA, CDR3 protein. A D gene is named only where the DNA matches it firmly. Only part of the rows carry a size: once, few, many, or a class if the clone is expanded.

J: TRBJ2-1
D: TRBD1
V: TRBV11-2
length: 16
size: .
DNA: TGTGCCAGCAGCACCCGGGACAGGGGGCTCGGGTATGAGCAGTTCTTC
CDR3: CASSTRDRGLGYEQFF

J: TRBJ1-4
D: .
V: TRBV6-1
length: 18
size: once
DNA: TGTGCCAGCAGTGGCGAAGGGTTCCAGGGAGCGTCTAATGAAAAACTGTTTTTT
CDR3: CASSGEGFQGASNEKLFF

J: TRBJ1-2
D: TRBD1
V: TRBV2
length: 12
size: .
DNA: TGTGCCAGCAGGCAGGGGGCAGTTGGCTACACCTTC
CDR3: CASRQGAVGYTF

J: TRBJ2-3
D: TRBD1
V: TRBV5-4
length: 14
size: .
DNA: TGTGCCAGCAGCTCCGGGACAGTCACAGATACGCAGTATTTT
CDR3: CASSSGTVTDTQYF

J: TRBJ2-2
D: TRBD1
V: TRBV6-5
length: 16
size: once
DNA: TGTGCCAGCAGTTCCCCCGGGACAGGGATCTCCGGGGAGCTGTTTTTT
CDR3: CASSSPGTGISGELFF

J: TRBJ2-5
D: TRBD2
V: TRBV7-3
length: 14
size: .
DNA: TGTGCCAGCAGCCAGAGCGGGGGCCAAGGGACCCAGTACTTC
CDR3: CASSQSGGQGTQYF

J: TRBJ1-1
D: TRBD1
V: TRBV7-3
length: 13
size: .
DNA: TGTGCCAGCAGCTTCACAGGGGTGGGTGAAGCTTTCTTT
CDR3: CASSFTGVGEAFF

J: TRBJ2-2
D: TRBD2
V: TRBV6-4
length: 15
size: .
DNA: TGTGCCAGCAGTCCGAGCGGGAGGGCCGGCGGGGAGCTGTTTTTT
CDR3: CASSPSGRAGGELFF

J: TRBJ1-5
D: .
V: TRBV2
length: 13
size: once
DNA: TGTGCCAGCAGTGAGGGAGGGGACCAGCCCCAGCATTTT
CDR3: CASSEGGDQPQHF

J: TRBJ1-6
D: .
V: TRBV7-3
length: 15
size: once
DNA: TGTGCCAGCAGCCCCGGGGGGATCTATAATTCACCCCTCCACTTT
CDR3: CASSPGGIYNSPLHF

J: TRBJ1-2
D: .
V: TRBV18
length: 14
size: .
DNA: TGTGCCAGCTCACCCTCAGGGACCGCCGGTGGCTACACCTTC
CDR3: CASSPSGTAGGYTF

J: TRBJ1-2
D: TRBD1
V: TRBV6-5
length: 14
size: .
DNA: TGTGCCAGCAGTTATCAAGGGGGCGCGGCTGGCTACACCTTC
CDR3: CASSYQGGAAGYTF

J: TRBJ1-1
D: .
V: TRBV6-2/TRBV6-3
length: 13
size: once
DNA: TGTGCCAGCAGTTCCCTAGACAACACTGAAGCTTTCTTT
CDR3: CASSSLDNTEAFF

J: TRBJ1-1
D: TRBD1
V: TRBV3-1/TRBV3-2
length: 15
size: .
DNA: TGTGCCAGCAGCCAGACCGGACAGGGCCGCACTGAAGCTTTCTTT
CDR3: CASSQTGQGRTEAFF

J: TRBJ2-7
D: TRBD1
V: TRBV7-2
length: 16
size: few
DNA: TGTGCCAGCAGCTTTTTTAAGGACAGGGCCGCCTACGAGCAGTACTTC
CDR3: CASSFFKDRAAYEQYF

J: TRBJ2-7
D: TRBD1
V: TRBV7-8
length: 12
size: .
DNA: TGTGCCAGCGGGACAGGGTTCTACGAGCAGTACTTC
CDR3: CASGTGFYEQYF

J: TRBJ1-6
D: TRBD1
V: TRBV10-3
length: 14
size: .
DNA: TGTGCCATCAACGGACAGGGGTCCAATTCACCCCTCCACTTT
CDR3: CAINGQGSNSPLHF

J: TRBJ1-1
D: .
V: TRBV9
length: 14
size: .
DNA: TGTGCCAGCAGCGTACGTGACCGACCCACTGAAGCTTTCTTT
CDR3: CASSVRDRPTEAFF

J: TRBJ1-5
D: .
V: TRBV28
length: 13
size: .
DNA: TGTGCCACCGGGGTGGGTAACAGTCAGCCCCAGCATTTT
CDR3: CATGVGNSQPQHF

J: TRBJ2-1
D: TRBD2
V: TRBV14
length: 16
size: .
DNA: TGTGCCAGCAGCCAAGAGCCCGGACTAGCGGGGGGACAGCAGTTCTTC
CDR3: CASSQEPGLAGGQQFF

J: TRBJ2-3
D: .
V: TRBV12-5
length: 11
size: .
DNA: TGTGCTAGGACCTTAGCAGATACGCAGTATTTT
CDR3: CARTLADTQYF

J: TRBJ1-2
D: TRBD1
V: TRBV11-2
length: 16
size: once
DNA: TGTGCCAGCAGCTTAGGCATAACAGGGGTATCTTATGGCTACACCTTC
CDR3: CASSLGITGVSYGYTF

J: TRBJ2-4
D: .
V: TRBV7-2
length: 14
size: .
DNA: TGTGCCAGCAGCTTAGGTGCACTGGGAAACATTCAGTACTTC
CDR3: CASSLGALGNIQYF

J: TRBJ1-2
D: TRBD1
V: TRBV7-2
length: 18
size: .
DNA: TGTGCCAGCAGCTTACCTAACAGGGGGCGCCGCCCCCTTGATGGCTACACCTTC
CDR3: CASSLPNRGRRPLDGYTF

J: TRBJ1-4
D: .
V: TRBV2
length: 14
size: .
DNA: TGTGCCAGCAGCTACAGCGGTGGCTGGGAAAAACTGTTTTTT
CDR3: CASSYSGGWEKLFF

J: TRBJ1-2
D: .
V: TRBV28
length: 14
size: .
DNA: TGTGCCAGCAGCATAAATGGGGTTCTCTCTGGCTACACCTTC
CDR3: CASSINGVLSGYTF

J: TRBJ1-6
D: .
V: TRBV6-4
length: 15
size: few
DNA: TGTGCCAGCAGTCCTGACAGCCCTGGAAATTCACCCCTCCACTTT
CDR3: CASSPDSPGNSPLHF

J: TRBJ2-1
D: .
V: TRBV7-6
length: 15
size: few
DNA: TGTGCCAGCAGCTTAGACGGGCAGCGCGGTAGGGAGCAGTTCTTC
CDR3: CASSLDGQRGREQFF

J: TRBJ2-3
D: .
V: TRBV19
length: 14
size: few
DNA: TGTGCCAGTAGCGACAGGACTAGCACAGATACGCAGTATTTT
CDR3: CASSDRTSTDTQYF

J: TRBJ2-1
D: TRBD1
V: TRBV9
length: 15
size: .
DNA: TGTGCCAGCAGCGTAAGACAGGGGAGTAGGAATGAGCAGTTCTTC
CDR3: CASSVRQGSRNEQFF

J: TRBJ1-2
D: .
V: TRBV29-1
length: 15
size: .
DNA: TGCAGCGTTGAAGATGGGCTAGGGCACAACTATGGCTACACCTTC
CDR3: CSVEDGLGHNYGYTF

J: TRBJ2-3
D: TRBD2
V: TRBV4-3
length: 16
size: .
DNA: TGCGCCAGCAGCCAAGATCTAGCGGGGCGCACAGATACGCAGTATTTT
CDR3: CASSQDLAGRTDTQYF

J: TRBJ1-2
D: .
V: TRBV6-2/TRBV6-3
length: 15
size: .
DNA: TGTGCCAGCAGTTACTCTTCGGGACGGCGCTATGGCTACACCTTC
CDR3: CASSYSSGRRYGYTF

J: TRBJ2-7
D: TRBD2
V: TRBV5-6
length: 13
size: once
DNA: TGTGCCAGCAGCCCGGGGAGGGTCTACGAGCAGTACTTC
CDR3: CASSPGRVYEQYF

J: TRBJ2-1
D: TRBD1
V: TRBV4-1
length: 15
size: .
DNA: TGCGCCAGCAGCCAGGTCGGGACAGGAGACAATGAGCAGTTCTTC
CDR3: CASSQVGTGDNEQFF

J: TRBJ1-2
D: TRBD1
V: TRBV9
length: 15
size: once
DNA: TGTGCCAGCAGCCAGGGGACAGGCGGTAACTATGGCTACACCTTC
CDR3: CASSQGTGGNYGYTF

J: TRBJ2-6
D: .
V: TRBV15
length: 16
size: .
DNA: TGTGCCACCAGCAGAGATGTGGGGGCTGGGGCCAACGTCCTGACTTTC
CDR3: CATSRDVGAGANVLTF

J: TRBJ1-5
D: .
V: TRBV3-1/TRBV3-2
length: 13
size: few
DNA: TGTGCCAGCAGCCAAGACTTCAATCAGCCCCAGCATTTT
CDR3: CASSQDFNQPQHF

J: TRBJ1-1
D: .
V: TRBV5-8
length: 14
size: once
DNA: TGTGCCAGCAGCCGCGGCTATGCGGACACTGAAGCTTTCTTT
CDR3: CASSRGYADTEAFF

J: TRBJ2-6
D: .
V: TRBV5-1
length: 15
size: .
DNA: TGCGCCAGCAGCCTAGGGACAACTGGGGCCAACGTCCTGACTTTC
CDR3: CASSLGTTGANVLTF

J: TRBJ2-7
D: .
V: TRBV10-3
length: 12
size: .
DNA: TGTGCCATCAGTGAGTCAGAAGGGCACCAGTACTTC
CDR3: CAISESEGHQYF

J: TRBJ2-5
D: .
V: TRBV7-2
length: 15
size: .
DNA: TGTGCCAGCAGCTTGGGTACAGGGACCCAAGAGACCCAGTACTTC
CDR3: CASSLGTGTQETQYF

J: TRBJ1-1
D: .
V: TRBV5-4
length: 15
size: .
DNA: TGTGCCAGCAGCTTGGCGGCGGGACACAACACTGAAGCTTTCTTT
CDR3: CASSLAAGHNTEAFF

J: TRBJ2-5
D: TRBD1
V: TRBV5-1
length: 15
size: .
DNA: TGCGCCAGCAGCTCTACAGGGGGACCACAAGAGACCCAGTACTTC
CDR3: CASSSTGGPQETQYF

J: TRBJ1-1
D: .
V: TRBV9
length: 13
size: .
DNA: TGTGCCAGCAGCGTACAGGGGCAAACTGAAGCTTTCTTT
CDR3: CASSVQGQTEAFF